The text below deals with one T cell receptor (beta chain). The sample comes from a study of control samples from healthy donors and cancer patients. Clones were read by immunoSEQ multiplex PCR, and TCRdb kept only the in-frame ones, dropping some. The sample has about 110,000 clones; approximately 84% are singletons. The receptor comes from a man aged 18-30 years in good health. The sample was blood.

The CDR3: CASSTPNTEAFF. In nucleotides, the CDR3 is TGTGCCAGCAGTACCCCGAACACTGAAGCTTTCTTT. The V gene is TRBV27, the J gene TRBJ1-1; D is uncertain. This CDR3 has 12 residues. The germline CDR1 and CDR2 sequences are MNHEY and SMNVEV (reference sequence). Trimming left V 5 bases short and J 1 base short, with 5 bases between.